Listed below are T cell receptor beta chains from one sample, sequenced in a study of blood T cell repertoires in COVID-19. Measured with immunoSEQ multiplex PCR; TCRdb has only the in-frame clones, and not every one. Of about 150,000 clones in the sample, approximately 80% were seen once. Sequencing was carried out using PBMCs or T cells enriched from blood (not recorded which). Receptors were obtained from a man aged 65 to 79 who had been exposed to COVID-19. Both conserved end residues are part of each CDR3. A D gene is named only where the DNA matches it firmly. Clone size is shown for a subset of rows, as once, few, many or a class of expanded clone.

NA	TRBD2	TRBJ2-3	TRBV18	TGTGCCAGCTCACCACAAGCGGGAGGGCGGGATACGCAGTATTTT	CASSPQAGGRDTQYF
NA	TRBD1	TRBJ1-1	TRBV18	TGTGCCAGCTCACCAGGGGGCAGGGGGAGCTCTGAAGCTTTCTTT	CASSPGGRGSSEAFF
NA	TRBD1	TRBJ2-7	TRBV10-3	TGTGCCATCAGTGGGACAGGGATCCACGAGCAGTACTTC	CAISGTGIHEQYF
NA	NA	TRBJ2-6	TRBV11-2	TGTGCCAGCAGCTTGGAGATAAACTCTGGGGCCAACGTCCTGACTTTC	CASSLEINSGANVLTF
few	TRBD2	TRBJ2-2	TRBV29-1	TGCAGCGTTGGAGACCCCCGCGGGGGGGAAACCGGGGAGCTGTTTTTT	CSVGDPRGGETGELFF
NA	NA	TRBJ1-1	TRBV12-5	TGTGCTAGTGGCCCTATGGGGGGGATAGCTTTCTTT	CASGPMGGIAFF
NA	TRBD1	TRBJ1-6	TRBV9	TGTGCCAGCAGCGCCCCCGGACAGGCTAATTCACCCCTCCACTTT	CASSAPGQANSPLHF
NA	NA	TRBJ2-7	TRBV12-2	TGTGCAAGTCGCTTAGCCAGGGCCTACGAGCAGTACTTC	CASRLARAYEQYF
NA	NA	TRBJ1-1	TRBV7-2	TGTGCCAGCAGCGATCGACAGAGAGGCATGAACACTGAAGCTTTCTTT	CASSDRQRGMNTEAFF
NA	NA	TRBJ1-3	TRBV24-1	TGTGCCACCAGTGATTTGCGGGGGTACAGCTCTGGAAACACCATATATTTT	CATSDLRGYSSGNTIYF
NA	NA	TRBJ1-1	TRBV24-1	TGTGCCACCAGTGAGGGGGCCAACACTGAAGCTTTCTTT	CATSEGANTEAFF
NA	NA	TRBJ1-6	TRBV9	TGTGCCAGCACCCGGGATGGTCCTAATAATTCACCCCTCCACTTT	CASTRDGPNNSPLHF
NA	TRBD1	TRBJ1-6	TRBV4-2	TGTGCCAGCCGAAGGACAGGAGATAATTCACCCCTCCACTTT	CASRRTGDNSPLHF
NA	NA	TRBJ1-5	TRBV4-2	TGTGCCAGCAGCCAAGGGTTCCAGGGCAATCAGCCCCAGCATTTT	CASSQGFQGNQPQHF
NA	NA	TRBJ1-5	TRBV3-1/TRBV3-2	TGTGCCAGCAGCCAAGATCAAGGCGGGGGGCAGCCCCAGCATTTT	CASSQDQGGGQPQHF
NA	NA	TRBJ1-5	TRBV5-4	TGTGCCAGCAGCCAAGGGGCGGGGAGCAATCAGCCCCAGCATTTT	CASSQGAGSNQPQHF
NA	NA	TRBJ2-6	TRBV4-3	TGCGCCAGCAGCCCCAGGTTGACAGGTTCGACCGGGGCCAACGTCCTGACTTTC	CASSPRLTGSTGANVLTF
NA	TRBD2	TRBJ2-1	TRBV7-9	TGTGCCAGCAGCCCATCTAGCGGGGTTGACAATGAGCAGTTCTTC	CASSPSSGVDNEQFF
NA	NA	TRBJ2-3	TRBV7-2	TGTGCCAGCAGCTTAGGATTCGGGAATACGCAGTATTTT	CASSLGFGNTQYF
NA	NA	TRBJ1-5	TRBV7-2	TGTGCCAGCAGCGGTCAGGGGAATCAGCCCCAGCATTTT	CASSGQGNQPQHF
NA	NA	TRBJ1-5	TRBV7-8	TGTGCCAGCAGCCCCCGGGAGGGGTATTGGCAGCCCCAGCATTTT	CASSPREGYWQPQHF
NA	NA	TRBJ1-1	TRBV11-2	TGTGCCAGCAGCTTGCACGTCGGGGGTGAGGCTGAAGCTTTCTTT	CASSLHVGGEAEAFF
few	TRBD2	TRBJ2-5	TRBV7-2	TGTGCCAGCAGCCGGGGACTAGCGGGGGGGCGTGAGACCCAGTACTTC	CASSRGLAGGRETQYF
NA	NA	TRBJ2-1	TRBV2	TGTGCCACCTCCCTGCGGGTAAACAATGAGCAGTTCTTC	CATSLRVNNEQFF
NA	NA	TRBJ2-5	TRBV19	TGTGCCAGTAGTATTCAGGGGCCCCAAGAGACCCAGTACTTC	CASSIQGPQETQYF
NA	TRBD2	TRBJ2-1	TRBV11-2	TGTGCCAGCAGCCTACTCAGACTAGCGGCACATTACAATGAGCAGTTCTTC	CASSLLRLAAHYNEQFF
NA	NA	TRBJ1-1	TRBV6-5	TGTGCCAGCAGTTACTCTGGGCAGGCCGCCACTGAAGCTTTCTTT	CASSYSGQAATEAFF
NA	TRBD1	TRBJ2-2	TRBV4-3	TGCGCCAGCAACTCCGGGACAGGGGCTGGGACCGGGGAGCTGTTTTTT	CASNSGTGAGTGELFF
NA	NA	TRBJ1-2	TRBV19	TGTGCCAGTAGTCAAACCTATAACTATGGCTACACCTTC	CASSQTYNYGYTF
NA	NA	TRBJ2-7	TRBV12-3/TRBV12-4	TGTGCCAGCAGCCCTCGTGCCGGGGACGAGCAGTACTTC	CASSPRAGDEQYF
NA	NA	TRBJ2-3	TRBV5-1	TGCGCCAGCAGCTTGACGGGGGGCCTGACAGATACGCAGTATTTT	CASSLTGGLTDTQYF
NA	TRBD2	TRBJ2-2	TRBV7-2	TGTGCCAGCAGCCCGGTGCTAGCGGGAGGTTTATCCGCGGAGCTGTTTTTT	CASSPVLAGGLSAELFF
NA	TRBD2	TRBJ2-3	TRBV2	TGTGCCAGCAGTCGAGCGGGGGTTCAGACAGATACGCAGTATTTT	CASSRAGVQTDTQYF